The entry below gives a single T cell receptor beta chain sequence along with its context. Its target is not known. With V trimmed by 4 bases and J by 3 bases, 3 bases remained unmatched. Germline CDR1 reads PRHDT; CDR2 reads FYEKMQ (reference sequence). The CDR3 consists of 15 residues. This sample's time point: patch test 1, 2 weeks after DPC sensitization. As for treatment: therapeutic diphenylcyclopropenone sensitization with weekly scalp DPC. The data were obtained in a study of human T cells and chemical hapten exposure. As for the study in general: Subjects had 2% DPC placed on roughly 2 cm by roughly 2 cm of upper inner arm skin for sensitization. Among samples, TCR yields varied mainly because of small differences in pooled library volume. Study results and limitations: Among expanded TCRs, significantly more large CDR3 similarity clusters formed than among controls.

The library gave individual cDNA molecules unique molecular identifiers. TCRdb fed the RACE reads into MiXCR, producing one record per CDR3 protein. Here the sample spans around 160,000 distinct CDR3 sequences, roughly 15% being singletons. This sample comprised whole blood, obtained in connection with sensitization to the hapten diphenylcyclopropenone (DPC). This chain joins TRBV13 and TRBJ1-4; 9 bases fit TRBD1. The receptor was derived from a woman in her 30s with alopecia areata. Some clones in this sample may be carry-over from other donors' samples. The CDR3 sequence: CASSSRTGANEKLFF. The CDR3, as DNA: TGTGCCAGCAGCTCACGGACAGGGGCTAATGAAAAACTGTTTTTT.